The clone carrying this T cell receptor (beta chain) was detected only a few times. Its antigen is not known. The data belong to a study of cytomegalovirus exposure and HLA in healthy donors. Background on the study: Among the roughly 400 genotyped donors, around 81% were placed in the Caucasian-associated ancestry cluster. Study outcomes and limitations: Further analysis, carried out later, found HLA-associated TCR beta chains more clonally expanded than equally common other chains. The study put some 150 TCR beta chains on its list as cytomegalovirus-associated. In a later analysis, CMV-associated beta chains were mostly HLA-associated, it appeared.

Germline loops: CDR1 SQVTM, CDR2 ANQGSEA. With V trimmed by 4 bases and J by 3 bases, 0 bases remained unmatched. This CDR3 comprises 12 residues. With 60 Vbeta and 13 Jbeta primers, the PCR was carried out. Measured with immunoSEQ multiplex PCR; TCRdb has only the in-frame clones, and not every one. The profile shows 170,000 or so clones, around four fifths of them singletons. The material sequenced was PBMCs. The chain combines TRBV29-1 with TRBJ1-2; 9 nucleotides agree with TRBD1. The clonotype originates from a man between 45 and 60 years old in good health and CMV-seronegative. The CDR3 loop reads CSVGTGDYGYTF. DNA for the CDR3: TGCAGCGTTGGGACAGGGGACTATGGCTACACCTTC.